This T cell receptor (beta chain) came from a study of OX40 agonist ivuxolimab in advanced cancers. Method: immunoSEQ multiplex PCR; TCRdb's copy keeps in-frame clones and lacks some. Here the sample spans around 26,000 clones, more than 70% being singletons. This clonotype originated in an adult with an advanced solid tumor such as melanoma, head and neck, liver or kidney cancer. The sample in question was CD4+ or CD8+ T cells sorted from blood, obtained in a trial of the OX40 agonist ivuxolimab.

The CDR3 DNA sequence: TGTGCCAGCATGGTGGGGCCCCGCGGCTACACCTTC. Translation: CASMVGPRGYTF. The chain is built from TRBV7-9 and TRBJ1-2; D is perhaps TRBD1 (5 bases). Germline V gene lookup returns CDR1 SEHNR and CDR2 FQNEAQ (reference sequence). This CDR3 comprises 12 residues. The ends were cut back, 7 bases at V and 8 bases at J, with 14 bases in the middle.